The source of this T cell receptor (beta chain) is a study of blood T cell repertoires in COVID-19. Study at large: COVID-19 samples collected from the United States, Italy and Spain covered acute and convalescent phases. T cells, B-cell-depleted T cells, or PBMCs provided the cDNA or gDNA that served as material.

The CDR3 is 18 amino acids. CDR1 is PRHDT and CDR2 is FYEKMQ in the germline V gene (reference sequence). V was pared by 0 bases and J by 4 bases, with 10 bases of the junction left unmatched. In the authors' methods: Amplification from reference gene primers served as the basis for estimated nucleated cell counts. Only in-frame clones appear in the TCRdb table, and some are missing; sequencing was by immunoSEQ multiplex PCR. V, J and clone size reflect that table, while D and trimming were determined from the DNA. This table holds 200,000 to 250,000 clones, roughly 84% found once. J is TRBJ2-1 and V is TRBV13; 9 positions match TRBD2. The clonotype comes from a woman between 55 and 75 years old with acute or convalescent COVID-19. Specimen: peripheral blood. CDR3 protein: CASSLGSGGRQKYNEQFF. CDR3 coding DNA: TGTGCCAGCAGCTTAGGTAGCGGGGGCCGGCAGAAATACAATGAGCAGTTCTTC.